The text below deals with one T cell receptor beta chain. This clonotype has ten or more counts. This receptor's antigen is unknown. No base quality values were provided; no much bigger clone lies one nucleotide off. The TCR beta CDR3 regions were amplified from RNA transcripts. The first round of RT-PCR for the TCR CDR3 was performed with the HTBI primer set and the Qiagen OneStep RT-PCR kit. Libraries were constructed in a second round of multiplex PCR, after which size selection and purification were carried out. Paired-end sequencing of the libraries was performed with 100 bp reads on an Illumina HiSeq2000. The original pipeline was this. SOAPnuke was used to process the raw data, removing reads that contained adapters or uncalled bases, had a mean Phred below 15, or lacked an exact match to the constant primer or identifier. High-quality paired reads were merged using COPE v1.2.5, and each unique nucleotide sequence was defined as a clonotype. Clonotypes were aligned to IMGT TRBV, TRBD and TRBJ reference segments using MiTCR v1.1. The analysis was restricted to V-J combinations with a frequency above 0.0001, which together covered over 99% of the repertoires. A TCS score was defined as the ratio between F50 (clonal expansion) and ExV (chaos), using BLOSUM62-based TCRdist between CDR3 peptides within each V-J. Welch's t-statistics and random forest reduced around 510 V-J features to 13, which were used in a naive Bayes classifier (R e1071). TCRdb reran the public reads through fastp at Q25 and MiXCR, keeping productive beta chains. For every CDR3 protein sequence, its rows merge into one entry that carries the most common genes and DNA. The V and J calls reflect TCRdb's pipeline rather than the authors' work. This sample holds about 380,000 distinct CDR3 sequences; 18% were observed only once. The biggest ten clones account for over 35% of the sample.

The sample originates from a study of T cells in Graves' hyperthyroidism and ophthalmopathy (dated by TCRdb to about 2019). About the full investigation: Peripheral blood samples were taken at the time of initial diagnosis, prior to any treatment. A discovery cohort of approximately 97 patients, roughly 43 with Graves' ophthalmopathy and fewer than 65 with stable Graves' hyperthyroidism, was used to find distinguishing TCR V-J signatures. Whether ophthalmopathy could be predicted prospectively was tested in an independent validation cohort made up of about 18 hyperthyroidism patients plus 17 patients who later progressed to ophthalmopathy. The approximately 100 discovery patients were randomly divided into training and test sets at a 7:3 ratio. The study also compared thyroid tissue and blood T-cell repertoires from several Graves' hyperthyroidism patients. After sampling, hyperthyroidism patients received methimazole starting at 30 mg daily, and ophthalmopathy patients received high-dose intravenous methylprednisolone. According to the paper, TCR Vbeta CDR3 sequencing was carried out on approximately 140 peripheral blood samples, which came from fewer than 50 ophthalmopathy, around 74 hyperthyroidism and about 17 progressor patients.

Moderately to severely active disease, a Clinical Activity Score of at least 3, a NOSPECS grade of at least 4, and a duration under 3 months were present in ophthalmopathy patients. The study excluded patients with uncontrolled infections, other autoimmune diseases, pregnancy or lactation. Clinical symptoms, serum thyroxine and TRAb, thyroid ultrasound, and orbital computed tomography formed the basis for the diagnoses. PBMCs were isolated from 10 ml of fresh peripheral blood by Ficoll-Paque density gradient centrifugation. Total RNA was extracted using Trizol reagent, and RNA quality was assessed on an Agilent 2100 Bioanalyzer. The CDR3 holds 12 amino acids from the cysteine to the phenylalanine. Only the CDR3 part of the read is kept: 36 bases, read in frame from the first base. Per the germline V gene (reference sequence), DFQATT is the CDR1 and SNEGSKA is the CDR2. Trimming takes 6 bases from V and 4 bases from J, and the germline ends sit 12 bases apart.

Here is what the overall study found, with its caveats: Sample size was not statistically predetermined, and blinding of investigators to group allocation was not performed. Blood samples also contained most of the expanded thyroid clonotypes (frequency above 0.001), which suggests that blood repertoires may reflect thyroid immune responses. A 13 V-J signature model separated ophthalmopathy from stable hyperthyroidism, with just over 85% sensitivity and roughly 84% specificity in cross-validation and 80%/75% in testing. During validation, the model predicted progression to ophthalmopathy a median of approximately six months ahead of onset, with almost 71% sensitivity and roughly 72% specificity.

This TCR derives from a man younger than 35 with Graves' ophthalmopathy. The sample was blood. Recombination connected TRBV20-1 to TRBJ1-2; perhaps TRBD1 is the D gene, with 6 bases matching. The sequenced DNA: TGCAGTGCCGAGGGACATGCCTATGGCTACACCTTC. The encoded protein is CSAEGHAYGYTF.